This passage covers 29 T cell receptor beta chains from one sample sequenced in a study of OX40 agonist ivuxolimab in advanced cancers. The library was prepared using the immunoSEQ multiplex PCR assay. Imported from immuneACCESS, the table was reduced by TCRdb to in-frame sequences with V and J called. These copies leave out some clones; in studies compared against another copy, an unresolved V gene accounts for under half, and the cause of the remainder is not known. Recorded for this sample are some 86,000 clones; about nine tenths of them occurred a single time. The top ten clonotypes cover roughly 6.9% of the sample. This material consisted of CD4+ or CD8+ T cells sorted from blood, taken in a trial of the OX40 agonist ivuxolimab. These receptors were taken from an adult with an advanced solid tumor such as melanoma, head and neck, liver or kidney cancer.

The table lists this clone with a count of one. V usage is TRBV9 and J usage is TRBJ2-1; 9 bases map to TRBD2. This CDR3 contains 16 residues. The trim removed 0 bases at V and 7 bases at J, leaving 8 bases unmatched. Looked up from germline, CDR1 is SGDLS and CDR2 is YYNGEE. The CDR3 DNA sequence: TGTGCCAGCAGCGTAGCTCCTAGCGGGATCCCGAATGAGCAGTTCTTC. This sequence encodes CASSVAPSGIPNEQFF.

This chain links TRBV4-1 with TRBJ2-2, with TRBD2 matching 9 bases. J gave up 0 bases and V 0 bases, and 5 bases lay outside the gene matches. Germline values: CDR1 MGHRA, CDR2 YSYEKL. The CDR3 length is 18 residues. The CDR3 nucleotides read TGCGCCAGCAGCCAAGATTTCTGGACTAGCGCGAACACCGGGGAGCTGTTTTTT. Amino acid sequence: CASSQDFWTSANTGELFF.

Only one count was recorded for this clone. The rearrangement joins TRBV6-1 to TRBJ1-3; D call uncertain. The V end was cut by 6 bases, the J end by 5 bases, with 11 bases between. CDR1 and CDR2 from the germline V gene are MNHNS and SASEGT. The CDR3 spans 13 residues. CDR3 sequence: CASSAGSRNTIYF. In DNA, the CDR3 is TGTGCCAGCAGCGCAGGATCCCGAAACACCATATATTTT.

This clone was recorded once. This CDR3 reads CASSQEVSPGTNYGYTF. Written as DNA, the CDR3 is TGTGCCAGCAGCCAAGAGGTCAGCCCTGGGACTAACTATGGCTACACCTTC. The chain combines TRBV4-2 with TRBJ1-2, with no clear D. Germline V CDR1 and CDR2: LGHNA, YNFKEQ. The length of the CDR3 is 17 residues. V lost 0 bases, J lost 0 bases, and 14 bases lay in between.

A few counts support this clone. The chain carries TRBV21-1 and TRBJ1-1; the table's D call, TRBD1, was not checked against the DNA. TRBV21-1 is listed as a pseudogene. This CDR3 comprises 16 residues. In DNA form, the CDR3 reads TGTGCCAGCAGCAAATCCCGGGGACCAAGGGGGACTGAAGCTTTCTTT. Amino acids: CASSKSRGPRGTEAFF.

This clone turned up a few times. The chain uses TRBV7-3 and TRBJ2-1; 9 nucleotides match TRBD2. The CDR3 has 14 residues. V gave up 3 bases and J gave up 9 bases; unmatched junction bases: 6. Germline loops: CDR1 SGHTA, CDR2 FQGTGA. Here the CDR3 DNA reads TGTGCCAGCAGCTTGGGACTAGCAGCAGGTGAGCAGTTCTTC. Its translation is CASSLGLAAGEQFF. Full variable domain (rest looked up from reference TRBV7-3 and TRBJ2-1): GAGVSQTPSNKVTEKGKYVELRCDPISGHTALYWYRQSLGQGPEFLIYFQGTGAADDSGLPNDRFFAVRPEGSVSTLKIQRTERGDSAVYLCASSLGLAAGEQFFGPGTRLTVL.

This clone was found a few times. The J gene is TRBJ1-4, the V gene TRBV28; 10 bases match TRBD1. CDR3 length: 17 residues. V lost 8 bases, J lost 0 bases, and 9 bases stayed unmatched. In germline, CDR1 is MDHEN, CDR2 SYDVKM. CDR3 sequence: CASPPRTGGATNEKLFF. The CDR3 coding sequence is TGTGCCAGCCCTCCCAGGACAGGGGGAGCAACTAATGAAAAACTGTTTTTT. Looking up the rest from reference TRBV28 and TRBJ1-4 gives the full variable domain: DVKVTQSSRYLVKRTGEKVFLECVQDMDHENMFWYRQDPGLGLRLIYFSYDVKMKEKGDIPEGYSVSREKKERFSLILESASTNQTSMYLCASPPRTGGATNEKLFFGSGTQLSVL.

This rearrangement joins TRBV19 to TRBJ1-2, with D perhaps TRBD1 (6 bases). Germline V gene lookup returns CDR1 LNHDA and CDR2 SQIVND (reference sequence). V was shortened by 6 bases and J by 2 bases, with 13 bases between the two germline ends. CDR3 length: 14 residues. The DNA for the CDR3 is TGTGCCAGTAGATCGGACAGTTCAAACTATGGCTACACCTTC. It yields the protein CASRSDSSNYGYTF.

This clone was counted once. The V gene is TRBV5-1, the J gene TRBJ1-4; D might be TRBD1 (6 bases). This CDR3 has 14 residues. Germline V gene data show CDR1 as SGHRS and CDR2 as YFSETQ. With 0 bases removed from V and 8 bases from J, the gap between germline ends came to 11 bases. CDR3 sequence: CASSLAQGGEKLFF. The CDR3 DNA reads as TGCGCCAGCAGCTTGGCACAGGGAGGCGAAAAACTGTTTTTT. The variable domain in full, completed from reference TRBV5-1 and TRBJ1-4, reads KAGVTQTPRYLIKTRGQQVTLSCSPISGHRSVSWYQQTPGQGLQFLFEYFSETQRNKGNFPGRFSGRQFSNSRSEMNVSTLELGDSALYLCASSLAQGGEKLFFGSGTQLSVL.

The chain has TRBV10-3 and TRBJ1-2; TRBD1 matches at 7 bases. This CDR3 is built from 14 residues. CDR1 and CDR2 from the germline V gene are ENHRY and SYGVKD. The V segment lost 3 bases and the J segment 2 bases; nucleotides outside the gene matches: 3. CDR3 region: CAISDQQGNYGYTF. Here the CDR3 DNA reads TGTGCCATCAGTGACCAACAGGGGAACTATGGCTACACCTTC.

This clone has just one count. The chain uses TRBV5-1 and TRBJ2-3; TRBD2 is a possible D gene (6 bases). The CDR3 length is 15 residues. Germline lookup yields CDR1 SGHRS and CDR2 YFSETQ. V dropped 4 bases and J dropped 1 base, with 13 bases sitting between them. CDR3 region: CASSPSASGTDTQYF. DNA of the CDR3: TGCGCCAGCAGCCCGAGCGCTAGCGGCACAGATACGCAGTATTTT.

The chain has TRBV15 and TRBJ2-5, with D maybe TRBD1 (6 bases). Germline V gene sequence: CDR1 LNHNV, CDR2 YYDKDF (reference sequence). The CDR3 loop spans 15 amino acids. With 0 bases removed from V and 5 bases from J, the gap between germline ends came to 13 bases. The CDR3 here is CATSRDRPGVETQYF. The DNA for the CDR3 is TGTGCCACCAGCAGAGATAGGCCAGGGGTCGAGACCCAGTACTTC.

This chain uses TRBV6-1 with TRBJ2-3, with 9 bases matching TRBD1. J lost 4 bases, V lost 2 bases, and 13 bases had no gene match. CDR1 and CDR2 from the germline V gene are MNHNS and SASEGT. This CDR3 is 18 amino acids long. The CDR3 bases are TGTGCCAGCAGTGAAAGGTCCTCGACAGGGGGACAGGCAGATACGCAGTATTTT. Protein product: CASSERSSTGGQADTQYF.

This clone was observed a single time. The CDR3: CASSKGLGYEQYF. The CDR3 DNA reads TGTGCCAGCAGCAAAGGGTTGGGCTACGAGCAGTACTTC. The V gene is TRBV2, the J gene TRBJ2-7; D is uncertain. V was clipped by 6 bases and J by 3 bases, with 12 bases between them. Germline V lookup: CDR1 SNHLY, CDR2 FYNNEI. This CDR3 is 13 amino acids long.

The rearrangement uses TRBV4-2 and TRBJ2-5; the D is unclear. Trimming took 0 bases from V and 11 from J, leaving 10 bases between them. The CDR3 length is 12 residues. Germline loops: CDR1 LGHNA, CDR2 YNFKEQ. This CDR3 is CASSQDRMEQYF. The DNA for the CDR3 is TGTGCCAGCAGCCAAGACCGGATGGAGCAGTACTTC.

The chain carries TRBV19 and TRBJ2-3; TRBD2 matches at 12 bases. CDR1 and CDR2 (germline): LNHDA, SQIVND (reference sequence). The CDR3 spans 15 residues. With V trimmed by 5 bases and J by 6 bases, 6 bases remained unmatched. The CDR3 DNA reads as TGTGCCAGTAGTGTTCTAGCGGGAGGGCTCGATACGCAGTATTTT. Translated, it gives CASSVLAGGLDTQYF.

CDR3 sequence (DNA): TGTGCCAGCTCACTTCTCAATGAGCAGTTCTTC. As protein: CASSLLNEQFF. This chain links TRBV18 with TRBJ2-1, with no clear D. V lost 4 bases and J lost 6, with 4 bases in between. Germline V gene sequence: CDR1 KGHSH, CDR2 LQKENI. The CDR3 consists of 11 residues.

The chain is built from TRBV2 and TRBJ2-7, with 7 bases aligning to TRBD1. Per germline, CDR1 SNHLY and CDR2 FYNNEI. After removal of 6 bases from V and 2 bases from J, the junction contained 4 bases not matched to a gene. CDR3 length: 13 residues. Here the CDR3 DNA reads TGTGCCAGCAGCCCACAGGGGCCCTACGAGCAGTACTTC. This encodes CASSPQGPYEQYF.

CDR3 bases: TGTGCCAGCAGTTACTCGATCGGCGGGAGAGAGACCCAGTACTTC. This gives the protein CASSYSIGGRETQYF. The V gene is TRBV6-5, the J gene TRBJ2-5; 7 positions match TRBD2. Germline CDR1 is MNHEY and CDR2 is SVGAGI. The CDR3 covers 15 residues. The J segment lost 4 bases and the V segment lost 0 bases, leaving 5 bases of the junction unmatched.

The chain couples TRBV2 to TRBJ1-5; D is undetermined. The CDR3 covers 12 residues. With 3 bases removed from V and 6 bases from J, the gap between germline ends came to 6 bases. Looked up from germline, CDR1 is SNHLY and CDR2 is FYNNEI. The CDR3 protein is CASSDIGQPQHF. For the CDR3, the DNA is TGTGCCAGCAGTGACATTGGTCAGCCCCAGCATTTT.

The chain links TRBV28 to TRBJ2-1; D gene unclear. This CDR3 region has 11 residues. Per the germline V gene, CDR1 is MDHEN and CDR2 is SYDVKM. V lost 6 bases, J lost 4 bases, and 4 bases lay in between. CDR3 in DNA: TGTGCCAGCAGCTCATACAATGAGCAGTTCTTC. Its protein product is CASSSYNEQFF.

The V call is TRBV11-2, the J call TRBJ2-1; D remains ambiguous. With 5 bases removed from V and 5 bases from J, the gap between germline ends came to 16 bases. Germline V CDR1 and CDR2: SGHAT, FQNNGV. This CDR3 comprises 15 residues. The CDR3 loop is CASSQRHGGDNEQFF. CDR3 in DNA: TGTGCCAGCAGCCAGCGTCATGGTGGGGACAATGAGCAGTTCTTC. Full variable domain (rest looked up from reference TRBV11-2 and TRBJ2-1): EAGVAQSPRYKIIEKRQSVAFWCNPISGHATLYWYQQILGQGPKLLIQFQNNGVVDDSQLPKDRFSAERLKGVDSTLKIQPAKLEDSAVYLCASSQRHGGDNEQFFGPGTRLTVL.

The CDR3 loop reads CASSLEGGYMNTEAFF. CDR3 DNA: TGCGCCAGCAGCTTGGAAGGGGGATACATGAACACTGAAGCTTTCTTT. The rearrangement uses TRBV5-1 and TRBJ1-1; D possibly corresponds to TRBD1 (6 bases). With 0 bases removed from V and 0 bases from J, the gap between germline ends came to 12 bases. Germline V gene sequence: CDR1 SGHRS, CDR2 YFSETQ. CDR3 length: 16 residues.

The chain is built from TRBV28 and TRBJ1-2; D is uncertain. The V end was cut by 2 bases, the J end by 2 bases, with 6 bases between. The CDR3 is made up of 13 amino acids. Germline V CDR1 and CDR2: MDHEN, SYDVKM. In nucleotides, the CDR3 is TGTGCCAGCAGTTTAAACGGCAACTATGGCTACACCTTC. Translating it yields CASSLNGNYGYTF.

This sequence joins TRBV7-2 and TRBJ2-3; tentatively, D is TRBD1 (6 bases). Germline V gene data show CDR1 as SGHTA and CDR2 as FQGNSA. V lost 5 bases and J lost 8, with 17 bases in between. The CDR3 runs 14 residues. In nucleotides, the CDR3 is TGTGCCAGCAGCCCACCCCCCCTCAGGGGTACGCAGTATTTT. Translation: CASSPPPLRGTQYF.

This clone is a singleton in its sample. V gene TRBV30 combines with J gene TRBJ2-7, with 8 bases fitting TRBD2. Germline V CDR1 and CDR2: GTSNPN, SVGIG (reference sequence). V was clipped by 1 base and J by 0 bases; unmatched bases: 2. CDR3 length: 14 residues. The chain's CDR3 is CAWSGGGYSYEQYF. Written as DNA, the CDR3 is TGTGCCTGGAGTGGCGGGGGGTACTCCTACGAGCAGTACTTC.

This rearrangement joins TRBV14 to TRBJ1-1, with 10 nucleotides matching TRBD1. Germline assignment: CDR1 SGHDN and CDR2 FVKESK. Unmatched junction bases numbered 10, after V lost 7 bases and J lost 5 bases. This CDR3 region has 15 residues. The CDR3: CASTPLGTGDTEAFF. The DNA for the CDR3 is TGTGCCAGCACCCCTCTGGGGACAGGGGATACTGAAGCTTTCTTT.

The gene calls are TRBV4-1 and TRBJ2-5; 7 bases agree with TRBD1. This CDR3 has 15 residues. The germline V gene has CDR1 MGHRA and CDR2 YSYEKL. The junction had 4 bases not matched to a gene; V was cut back by 1 base and J by 2 bases. The CDR3, as DNA: TGCGCCAGCAGCCAAGGTACCAGGGGGCAAGAGACCCAGTACTTC. Encoded protein: CASSQGTRGQETQYF.

The V call is TRBV5-1, the J call TRBJ2-7; the match to TRBD2 covers 7 bases. The germline V gene encodes CDR1 SGHRS and CDR2 YFSETQ. The CDR3 loop spans 15 amino acids. V was clipped by 0 bases and J by 0 bases; unmatched bases: 3. CDR3 DNA sequence: TGCGCCAGCAGCTTGGGGGGGGGAACCTCCTACGAGCAGTACTTC. It is translated as CASSLGGGTSYEQYF. The entire variable domain, with the rest obtained from reference TRBV5-1 and TRBJ2-7, is as follows: KAGVTQTPRYLIKTRGQQVTLSCSPISGHRSVSWYQQTPGQGLQFLFEYFSETQRNKGNFPGRFSGRQFSNSRSEMNVSTLELGDSALYLCASSLGGGTSYEQYFGPGTRLTVT.